The 14 T cell receptor beta chains listed next were all sequenced from one sample in a study of T cell responses to AZD1222 COVID-19 vaccine. Sequenced by immunoSEQ multiplex PCR; TCRdb stores in-frame clones only, minus some. The sample includes approximately 68,000 clones, around 87% of them seen just once. The material was peripheral blood, obtained on day 0 of AZD1222 vaccination. The receptors stem from an adult in good health.

The chain couples TRBV5-1 to TRBJ1-1, with D perhaps matching TRBD1 (5 bases). This CDR3 has 15 residues. V lost 6 bases to trimming and J lost 2 bases, with 17 bases between them. In germline, CDR1 is SGHRS, CDR2 YFSETQ. The CDR3 loop is CASNQWGETNTEAFF. For the CDR3, the DNA is TGCGCCAGCAACCAATGGGGGGAAACAAACACTGAAGCTTTCTTT.

This chain connects TRBV28 to TRBJ1-4, with a tentative D call TRBD1 (6 bases). CDR1 is MDHEN and CDR2 is SYDVKM in the germline V gene. The CDR3 totals 16 residues. Trimming took 3 bases from V and 7 from J, leaving 18 bases between them. CDR3 protein: CASSFSQGGLGEKLFF. The CDR3 bases are TGTGCCAGCAGTTTTTCGCAAGGGGGTTTGGGTGAAAAACTGTTTTTT.

The rearrangement links TRBV7-9 to TRBJ2-1, with D maybe TRBD2 (6 bases). Germline CDR1 reads SEHNR; CDR2 reads FQNEAQ (reference sequence). The CDR3 consists of 13 residues. The V and J ends lost 5 bases and 4 bases respectively, with 9 bases between them. The CDR3 spells CASSPGTYNEQFF. The CDR3 nucleotides are TGTGCCAGCAGCCCCGGGACTTACAATGAGCAGTTCTTC.

V and J are TRBV15 and TRBJ2-3, with D hard to call. CDR1 LNHNV and CDR2 YYDKDF come from the germline V gene (reference sequence). The CDR3 is 13 residues long. The ends were cut back, 3 bases at V and 11 bases at J, with 15 bases in the middle. In nucleotides, the CDR3 is TGTGCCACCAGCAGTTCTACAGCACTCAGGCAGTATTTT. It is translated as CATSSSTALRQYF.

The genes are TRBV7-8 and TRBJ2-6; D unresolved. Germline V gene lookup returns CDR1 SGHVS and CDR2 FQNEAQ. The V and J ends lost 3 bases and 2 bases respectively, with 8 bases between them. The CDR3 extends over 15 amino acids. The CDR3 coding sequence is TGTGCCAGCAGCTTGAACCCCACTGGGGCCAACGTCCTGACTTTC. Translating gives CASSLNPTGANVLTF.

This chain joins TRBV11-2 and TRBJ2-1; 7 positions match TRBD2. The CDR3 runs 13 residues. Trimming cost V 5 bases and J 15 bases; bases outside gene matches: 13. The germline gives CDR1 SGHAT, CDR2 FQNNGV. CDR3 nucleotide sequence: TGTGCCAGCAGCAATTCCGGGACTAAGAGGCGGTTCTTC. Amino acids: CASSNSGTKRRFF. The full variable domain, rest sourced from reference TRBV11-2 and TRBJ2-1, is EAGVAQSPRYKIIEKRQSVAFWCNPISGHATLYWYQQILGQGPKLLIQFQNNGVVDDSQLPKDRFSAERLKGVDSTLKIQPAKLEDSAVYLCASSNSGTKRRFFGPGTRLTVL.

The CDR3 spells CASSPTGTRGAFF. The CDR3, as DNA: TGTGCCAGCAGCCCCACTGGGACGCGGGGAGCTTTCTTT. This chain joins TRBV3-1 (or the pseudogene TRBV3-2) and TRBJ1-1, with D possibly TRBD1 on 5 matching bases. V was shortened by 4 bases and J by 10 bases, with 16 bases between the two germline ends. Looked up from germline, CDR1 is LGHDT and CDR2 is YNNKEL (reference sequence). The CDR3 has 13 amino acids.

CDR3 DNA: TGCGCCAGCAGCCAAGGGCCCACGAGCAATCAGCCCCAGCATTTT. Protein sequence: CASSQGPTSNQPQHF. The chain has TRBV4-1 and TRBJ1-5, with D hard to call. From germline, CDR1 is MGHRA and CDR2 YSYEKL. V was trimmed by 1 base and J by 1 base, leaving 8 bases between them. This CDR3 spans 15 amino acids.

This clone has just a few counts. V and J are TRBV13 and TRBJ2-1, with 12 bases matching TRBD2. This CDR3 has 17 residues. Trimming removed 4 bases from V and 8 bases from J; junction bases left unmatched: 12. The germline gives CDR1 PRHDT, CDR2 FYEKMQ (reference sequence). The CDR3 loop reads CASSSESSGGASDEQFF. DNA for the CDR3: TGTGCCAGCAGCTCGGAATCTAGCGGGGGGGCTAGCGATGAGCAGTTCTTC.

V gene TRBV5-1 combines with J gene TRBJ1-1; no firm D call. The V end lost 3 bases, the J end lost 2 bases, and 8 bases lay between the germline ends. CDR3 size: 13 residues. Germline CDR1 reads SGHRS; CDR2 reads YFSETQ. The CDR3 region is CASSSDGNTEAFF. The CDR3 region has the DNA TGCGCCAGCAGCTCGGACGGAAACACTGAAGCTTTCTTT.

This rearrangement joins TRBV7-9 to TRBJ2-1; 7 bases line up with TRBD2. J gave up 5 bases and V 5 bases, and 12 bases lay outside the gene matches. This CDR3 spans 16 amino acids. CDR1 and CDR2 (germline): SEHNR, FQNEAQ (reference sequence). This CDR3 reads CASSPIAGSIHNEQFF. The CDR3 coding sequence is TGTGCCAGCAGCCCGATAGCGGGCTCGATACACAATGAGCAGTTCTTC.

CDR3 bases: TGTGCCAGCAGCCAAGGGATTCAGCCAGCTTCGCCCCAGCATTTT. Its translation: CASSQGIQPASPQHF. The chain recombines TRBV3-1 (or the pseudogene TRBV3-2) with TRBJ1-5; D not certain. The V and J ends lost 1 base and 9 bases respectively, with 16 bases between them. Per germline, CDR1 LGHDT and CDR2 YNNKEL (reference sequence). This CDR3 has 15 amino acids.

The chain carries TRBV7-9 and TRBJ1-5; tentative D call: TRBD1 (6 bases). There are 14 residues in the CDR3. Germline loops: CDR1 SEHNR, CDR2 FQNEAQ (reference sequence). V lost 8 bases, J lost 2 bases, and 13 bases lay in between. The CDR3, as DNA: TGTGCCAGCGGTCAGGGGTTTGGCAATCAGCCCCAGCATTTT. This gives the protein CASGQGFGNQPQHF.

The rearrangement joins TRBV7-9 to TRBJ1-3; D uncertain. The CDR3 contains 15 residues. Germline V gives CDR1 SEHNR, CDR2 FQNEAQ (reference sequence). V shed 5 bases and J shed 3 bases, with 14 bases lying between them. CDR3 nucleotide sequence: TGTGCCAGCAGCCTCAGTACCCTCGTTGGAAACACCATATATTTT. Protein product: CASSLSTLVGNTIYF.